These 3 T cell receptor beta chains came from one sample sequenced in a study of blood T cells in healthy people across ages. A J-beta primer mix and a sample-barcoded 5' primer were used in a second PCR of roughly 7 to 12 cycles. TCRdb reprocessed the 5' RACE reads with MiXCR, giving one entry per CDR3 protein. This table has about 800,000 distinct CDR3 sequences, 20% to 30% appearing once. These data also featured in a second study, about T cells of mothers and their children.

Source material: blood. These receptors came from a boy younger than 18 in good health.

The rearrangement joins TRBV6-5 to TRBJ2-5, with D hard to call. The tail of the sequence fits TRBJ2-7 better, so the J call may be wrong. In germline, CDR1 is MNHEY, CDR2 SVGAGI. This CDR3 contains 13 residues. This CDR3 is CASTFRVGYEQYF. The CDR3 DNA is TGTGCCAGCACGTTTCGGGTGGGCTACGAGCAGTACTTC.

This chain joins TRBV28 and TRBJ1-1; 10 bases align to TRBD1. CDR3 length: 15 amino acids. V shed 5 bases, J shed 3 bases, and the junction held 6 bases outside the gene matches. Per germline, CDR1 MDHEN and CDR2 SYDVKM. The DNA of the CDR3 is TGTGCCAGCAGTACTTACGGGACAGGGGACACTGAAGCTTTCTTT. Translating it yields CASSTYGTGDTEAFF.

The chain is built from TRBV29-1 and TRBJ2-7; D possibly corresponds to TRBD2 (6 bases). CDR3 length equals 16 residues. Trimming took off 2 bases at V and 0 bases at J, with 17 bases between the two ends. Germline CDR1 is SQVTM and CDR2 is ANQGSEA. DNA of the CDR3: TGCAGCGTTGAACCCGGAGGGGACCGATCCTCCTACGAGCAGTACTTC. It yields the protein CSVEPGGDRSSYEQYF.